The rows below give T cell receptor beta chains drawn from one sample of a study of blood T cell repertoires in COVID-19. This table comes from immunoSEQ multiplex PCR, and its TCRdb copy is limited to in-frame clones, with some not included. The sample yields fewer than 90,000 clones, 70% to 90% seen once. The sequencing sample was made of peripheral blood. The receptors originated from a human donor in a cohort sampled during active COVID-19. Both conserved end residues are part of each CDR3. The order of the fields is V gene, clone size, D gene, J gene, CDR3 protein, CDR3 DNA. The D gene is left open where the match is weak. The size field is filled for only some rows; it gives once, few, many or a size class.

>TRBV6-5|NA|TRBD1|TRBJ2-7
CASSYGGRGYPYEQYF
TGTGCCAGCAGTTACGGGGGCAGGGGGTATCCCTACGAGCAGTACTTC
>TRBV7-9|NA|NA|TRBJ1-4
CAGSGSDGEKLFF
TGTGCCGGGTCTGGCAGCGACGGTGAAAAACTGTTTTTT
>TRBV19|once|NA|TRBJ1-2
CASSQVRGSGYTF
TGTGCCAGTAGTCAGGTTAGGGGGTCTGGCTACACCTTC
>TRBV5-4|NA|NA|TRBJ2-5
CASSLPQGPETQYF
TGTGCCAGCAGCTTACCACAGGGTCCCGAGACCCAGTACTTC
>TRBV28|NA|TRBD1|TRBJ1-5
CASSLLIQGAGRQPQHF
TGTGCCAGCAGTTTATTGATACAGGGGGCCGGGAGGCAGCCCCAGCATTTT
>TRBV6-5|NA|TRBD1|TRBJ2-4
CASSSSGTGTIQYF
TGTGCCAGCAGCTCCTCTGGGACAGGGACCATTCAGTACTTC
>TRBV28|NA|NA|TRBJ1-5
CASSPPVWTLLRPQGNQPQHF
TGTGCCAGCAGTCCCCCCGTCTGGACATTGCTTCGCCCGCAGGGGAATCAGCCCCAGCATTTT
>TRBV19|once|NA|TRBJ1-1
CASSFQQGHSEAFF
TGTGCCAGTAGTTTCCAACAGGGACATTCTGAAGCTTTCTTT
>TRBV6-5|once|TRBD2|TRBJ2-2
CASSSGTKSGELFF
TGTGCCAGCAGTTCCGGGACTAAATCCGGGGAGCTGTTTTTT
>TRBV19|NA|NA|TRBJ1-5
CASSIVYRDSNQPQHF
TGTGCCAGTAGTATAGTTTACCGAGATAGCAATCAGCCCCAGCATTTT
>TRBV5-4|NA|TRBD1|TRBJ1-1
CASSTRDRGRLGTEAFF
TGTGCCAGCAGCACCCGGGACAGGGGGCGGTTGGGCACTGAAGCTTTCTTT
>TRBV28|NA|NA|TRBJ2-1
CASMSTRGNYNEQFF
TGTGCCAGCATGAGTACGCGCGGTAACTACAATGAGCAGTTCTTC
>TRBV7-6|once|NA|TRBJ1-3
CASSLRSSESGNTIYF
TGTGCCAGCAGCTTACGGTCGAGTGAATCTGGAAACACCATATATTTT
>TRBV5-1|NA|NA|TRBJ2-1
CASSLRTVNEQFF
TGCGCCAGCAGCCTACGGACAGTTAATGAGCAGTTCTTC
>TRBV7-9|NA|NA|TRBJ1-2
CASIHDTGTYGYTF
TGTGCCAGCATCCATGATACAGGGACCTATGGCTACACCTTC
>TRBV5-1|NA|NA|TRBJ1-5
CASSSFPGENQPQHF
TGCGCCAGCAGCTCCTTCCCGGGGGAGAATCAGCCCCAGCATTTT
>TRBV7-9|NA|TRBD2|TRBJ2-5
CASSNGDYARETQYF
TGTGCCAGCAGCAACGGGGACTACGCAAGGGAGACCCAGTACTTC
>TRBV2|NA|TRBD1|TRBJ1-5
CASKEGASSNQPQHF
TGTGCCAGCAAGGAGGGGGCCAGTAGCAATCAGCCCCAGCATTTT
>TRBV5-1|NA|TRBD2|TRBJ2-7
CASSLGLAGFYEQYF
TGCGCCAGCAGTCTTGGACTAGCGGGATTCTACGAGCAGTACTTC
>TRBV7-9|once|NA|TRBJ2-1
CASSLVTGSYNEQFF
TGTGCCAGCAGCTTAGTAACAGGTTCCTACAATGAGCAGTTCTTC
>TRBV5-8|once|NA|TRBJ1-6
CASGGSSPLHF
TGTGCCAGCGGTGGTAGTTCACCCCTCCACTTT
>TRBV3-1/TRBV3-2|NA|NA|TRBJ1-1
CASSQSGADHGAFF
TGTGCCAGCAGCCAAAGCGGGGCCGATCATGGGGCTTTCTTT
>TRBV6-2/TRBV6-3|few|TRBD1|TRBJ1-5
CASSYRGQAVQPQHF
TGTGCCAGCAGTTACAGGGGGCAGGCCGTTCAGCCCCAGCATTTT
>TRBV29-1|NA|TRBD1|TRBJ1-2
CSATGTGGSSGGYTF
TGCAGCGCCACCGGGACAGGGGGTTCCTCGGGTGGCTACACCTTC
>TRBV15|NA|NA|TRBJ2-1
CATSRASASVNNEQFF
TGTGCCACCAGCAGAGCTTCGGCTAGCGTGAACAATGAGCAGTTCTTC
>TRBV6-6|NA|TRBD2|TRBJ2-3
CASSGTSGITDTQYF
TGTGCCAGCAGCGGGACTAGCGGAATCACAGATACGCAGTATTTT